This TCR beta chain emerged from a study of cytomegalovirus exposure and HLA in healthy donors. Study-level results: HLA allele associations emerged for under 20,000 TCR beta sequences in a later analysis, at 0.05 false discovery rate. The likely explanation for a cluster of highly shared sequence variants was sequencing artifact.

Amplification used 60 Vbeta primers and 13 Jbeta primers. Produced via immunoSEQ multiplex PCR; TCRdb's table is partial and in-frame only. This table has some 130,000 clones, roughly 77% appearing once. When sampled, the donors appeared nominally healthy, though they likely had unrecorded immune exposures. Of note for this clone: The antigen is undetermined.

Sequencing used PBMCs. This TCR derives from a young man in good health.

CDR3: CASSFELAATYEQYF. The CDR3 region has the DNA TGTGCCAGCAGCTTCGAACTAGCGGCTACCTACGAGCAGTACTTC. The gene calls are TRBV7-9 and TRBJ2-7, with 8 bases aligning to TRBD2. CDR1 SEHNR and CDR2 FQNEAQ come from the germline V gene (reference sequence). The CDR3 loop spans 15 amino acids. J gave up 2 bases and V 3 bases, and 6 bases lay outside the gene matches. Based on the CDR3 plus reference TRBV7-9 and TRBJ2-7, the full variable domain is DTGVSQNPRHKITKRGQNVTFRCDPISEHNRLYWYRQTLGQGPEFLTYFQNEAQLEKSRLLSDRFSAERPKGSFSTLEIQRTEQGDSAMYLCASSFELAATYEQYFGPGTRLTVT.